This T cell receptor beta chain was documented in a study of cytomegalovirus exposure and HLA in healthy donors. With 60 Vbeta and 13 Jbeta primers, the PCR was carried out. Produced via immunoSEQ multiplex PCR; TCRdb's table is partial and in-frame only. The sample has about 130,000 clones; over 60% are singletons. Comment on this clone: Antigen unknown.

Study-wide results and limits: Some V segments, TRBV6-2 and TRBV6-3 among them, were indistinguishable and were therefore excluded. Judged likely to be a sequencing artifact was a cluster of highly shared sequence variants. Available immune exposure information was restricted to CMV serostatus only.

Germline trimming cut 6 bases from V and 5 bases from J; bases unmatched to any gene: 7. Germline V lookup: CDR1 MNHNS, CDR2 SASEGT. The CDR3 sequence is 14 residues long. The clonotype was recovered from a middle-aged man in good health and CMV-seronegative. The sample taken for sequencing was PBMCs. The chain recombines TRBV6-1 with TRBJ2-3; TRBD2 matches 8 bases. The CDR3 loop reads CASRTGGPGDTQYF. In DNA, the CDR3 is TGTGCCAGCAGGACGGGGGGGCCGGGAGATACGCAGTATTTT.